The 5 T cell receptor beta chains below were found in one sample sequenced in a study of OX40 agonist ivuxolimab in advanced cancers. Profiled with immunoSEQ multiplex PCR; TCRdb holds only in-frame clones, not every one. The sample records about 37,000 clones, roughly 80% being singletons. The specimen comprised CD4+ or CD8+ T cells sorted from blood, sampled in a trial of the OX40 agonist ivuxolimab. These receptors all come from an adult with an advanced solid tumor such as melanoma, head and neck, liver or kidney cancer.

The chain is built from TRBV29-1 and TRBJ2-1; 12 bases map to TRBD2. The J segment lost 10 bases and the V segment lost 6 bases, leaving 10 bases of the junction unmatched. There are 14 residues in the CDR3. CDR1 and CDR2 (germline): SQVTM, ANQGSEA. The CDR3 coding sequence is TGCAGCGTCCGGACTAGCGGGACCGGGGGGGAGCAGTTCTTC. It specifies CSVRTSGTGGEQFF.

V gene TRBV5-1 combines with J gene TRBJ2-5; TRBD2 matches at 16 bases. Germline V lookup: CDR1 SGHRS, CDR2 YFSETQ. The J segment lost 4 bases and the V segment lost 3 bases, leaving 6 bases of the junction unmatched. This CDR3 contains 17 residues. CDR3 region: CASSSGTSGGAGETQYF. CDR3 in DNA: TGCGCCAGCAGCTCCGGGACTAGCGGGGGGGCCGGAGAGACCCAGTACTTC.

The rearrangement joins TRBV2 to TRBJ2-7; 13 positions agree with TRBD2. Germline V gene sequence: CDR1 SNHLY, CDR2 FYNNEI. V lost 7 bases to trimming and J lost 6 bases; unmatched junction nucleotides: 9. This CDR3 comprises 15 residues. CDR3 in amino acids: CASTQAGLAGLEQYF. Here the CDR3 DNA reads TGTGCCAGCACCCAGGCGGGACTAGCGGGACTCGAGCAGTACTTC.

The rearrangement links TRBV6-1 to TRBJ1-5, with a weak D call TRBD1 (5 bases). CDR1 and CDR2 from the germline V gene are MNHNS and SASEGT. This CDR3 has 15 residues. Trimming shortened V by 3 bases and J by 6 bases, and 15 bases separated the two germline ends. The CDR3 is CASSDPGGASQPQHF. The CDR3 nucleotides read TGTGCCAGCAGTGACCCCGGAGGGGCTAGTCAGCCCCAGCATTTT.

This chain joins TRBV7-6 and TRBJ2-4, with 8 nucleotides matching TRBD1. The germline V gene has CDR1 SGHVS and CDR2 FNYEAQ. This CDR3 has 16 residues. V dropped 5 bases and J dropped 0; count of bases not matched to a gene: 6. The CDR3 region has the DNA TGTGCCAGCAGCCCAGGACAGGGACTAGCCAAAAACATTCAGTACTTC. Amino acid sequence: CASSPGQGLAKNIQYF.